This T cell receptor beta chain was sequenced in a study of memory CD4+ T cells and cytomegalovirus serostatus. In the study overall: Healthy Belgian adult donors included about nine CMV-positive and some 25 CMV-negative people.

This clone was observed a single time. What it binds is not known. Single viable CD3+CD4+CD8-CD45RO+ cells were sorted as the memory CD4+ T cells. V trimming: 0 bases; J trimming: 4 bases; junction bases outside the gene matches: 5. Germline CDR1 and CDR2: MGHRA and YSYEKL. CDR3 length: 16 amino acids. The study, taken as a whole, reports: A US-trained random forest predicted CMV serostatus with median AUC around 0.9.

The assay was immunoSEQ multiplex PCR, and TCRdb's table has in-frame clones only and misses some. The table has about 46,000 clones, around four fifths seen once. The receptor's source is an adult in good health and CMV-seronegative. This chain uses TRBV4-1 with TRBJ2-3; 9 nucleotides line up with TRBD2. Sequencing was done on a sample of memory CD4+ T cells from blood. The CDR3 loop reads CASSQEGGGASDTQYF. CDR3 nucleotide sequence: TGCGCCAGCAGCCAAGAGGGCGGGGGGGCCTCAGATACGCAGTATTTT.